This is a list of T cell receptor beta chains from one sample in a study of beta chain features in type 1 diabetes. Libraries were prepared by immunoSEQ multiplex PCR; TCRdb keeps only in-frame clonotypes and omits some of them. The table shows around 450,000 clones, with approximately 10% occurring only once. The sequencing sample was made of naive CD4+ T cells from blood. The origin of the receptors is a young woman in good health. Both conserved end residues are part of each CDR3. A D gene is named only where the DNA matches it firmly. For some rows the clone size is stated as once, few or many, or as a class when expanded; others skip it.

clone_size | j_call | cdr3_length | v_call | d_call | cdr3_aa | cdr3_nt
few | TRBJ2-4 | 11 | TRBV6-1 | TRBD2 | CASRNKAGVYF | TGTGCCAGCAGAAATAAAGCGGGAGTGTACTTC
few | TRBJ2-1 | 13 | TRBV6-5 | . | CASRDTPYNEQFF | TGTGCCAGCCGGGACACCCCGTACAATGAGCAGTTCTTC
many | TRBJ2-4 | 16 | TRBV10-3 | TRBD2 | CATGTSGVGTKNIQYF | TGTGCCACCGGGACTAGCGGGGTTGGGACCAAAAACATTCAGTACTTC
. | TRBJ2-7 | 14 | TRBV13 | TRBD1 | CASSLGQGVYEQYF | TGTGCCAGCAGCTTGGGACAGGGGGTCTACGAGCAGTACTTC
few | TRBJ2-4 | 16 | TRBV5-1 | TRBD2 | CASSTGLAGTADIQYF | TGCGCCAGCAGCACCGGACTAGCGGGAACGGCGGACATTCAGTACTTC
. | TRBJ2-1 | 15 | TRBV7-9 | TRBD1 | CASSRQGASYNEQFF | TGTGCCAGCAGCAGACAGGGGGCCTCCTACAATGAGCAGTTCTTC
. | TRBJ2-7 | 14 | TRBV27 | TRBD1 | CASSIYRGAYEQYF | TGTGCCAGCAGTATCTACAGGGGCGCCTACGAGCAGTACTTC
. | TRBJ2-6 | 17 | TRBV4-1 | . | CASSHPRMDSGANVLTF | TGCGCCAGCAGCCATCCAAGAATGGATTCTGGGGCCAACGTCCTGACTTTC
few | TRBJ2-2 | 19 | TRBV15 | TRBD2 | CATSSHPGLAGGGTGELFF | TGTGCCACCAGCAGTCATCCGGGACTAGCGGGAGGCGGAACCGGGGAGCTGTTTTTT
. | TRBJ1-6 | 16 | TRBV13 | TRBD1 | CASSGGQRMINSPLHF | TGTGCCAGCAGCGGGGGACAGCGAATGATAAATTCACCCCTCCACTTT
. | TRBJ1-2 | 13 | TRBV7-9 | . | CASRKGREEGYTF | TGTGCCAGCAGGAAAGGCAGGGAGGAGGGCTACACCTTC
. | TRBJ2-4 | 17 | TRBV19 | . | CASSTGETNLAKNIQYF | TGTGCCAGTAGCACCGGGGAAACTAACCTAGCCAAAAACATTCAGTACTTC
few | TRBJ2-3 | 14 | TRBV7-2 | . | CASSLTLAADTQYF | TGTGCCAGCAGCTTAACCTTAGCGGCAGATACGCAGTATTTT
. | TRBJ1-2 | 13 | TRBV6-6 | TRBD1 | CASRVDRAYGYTF | TGTGCCAGCAGGGTGGACAGGGCGTATGGCTACACCTTC
. | TRBJ2-1 | 14 | TRBV7-2 | . | CASSLESFYNEQFF | TGTGCCAGCAGCTTAGAGTCTTTCTACAATGAGCAGTTCTTC
few | TRBJ2-3 | 11 | TRBV2 | . | CASRRTDTQYF | TGTGCCAGCCGGCGCACAGATACGCAGTATTTT
many | TRBJ1-1 | 15 | TRBV4-1 | . | CASSHAWQQNTEAFF | TGCGCCAGCAGCCACGCATGGCAGCAGAACACTGAAGCTTTCTTT
few | TRBJ2-5 | 13 | TRBV7-2 | . | CASSSMPVETQYF | TGTGCCAGCAGCTCTATGCCCGTAGAGACCCAGTACTTC
. | TRBJ1-5 | 12 | TRBV7-2 | . | CASSLTNQPQHF | TGTGCCAGCAGCTTAACTAATCAGCCCCAGCATTTT
. | TRBJ2-5 | 17 | TRBV7-9 | TRBD2 | CASSQRTSGIYLETQYF | TGTGCCAGCAGCCAACGGACTAGCGGGATCTATCTGGAGACCCAGTACTTC
few | TRBJ2-1 | 15 | TRBV14 | . | CASSPFTGTYNEQFF | TGTGCCAGCAGCCCCTTTACCGGGACCTACAATGAGCAGTTCTTC